This is a list of T cell receptor beta chains from one sample in a study of T-cell reconstitution after alpha-beta-depleted transplantation in children. TCRdb passed the PCR reads through MiXCR, listing each CDR3 protein once. The sample yields 170,000 or so distinct CDR3 sequences, roughly 6.8% seen once. The sample here was PBMCs from the stem cell graft donor, taken from the stem cell graft. The receptors derive from a human donor who donated a stem cell graft to a child with Wiskott-Aldrich syndrome. The CDR3 runs from the conserved cysteine through the conserved F or W. Fields, in order: D gene, J gene, V gene, CDR3 protein. D genes are given only for firm matches.

d_call: NA; j_call: TRBJ1-6; v_call: TRBV27; cdr3_aa: CASSFLTAGINSPLHF
d_call: NA; j_call: TRBJ1-2; v_call: TRBV3-1; cdr3_aa: CASSQDPGANGYTF
d_call: NA; j_call: TRBJ1-3; v_call: TRBV24-1; cdr3_aa: CATSDRGNTIYF
d_call: NA; j_call: TRBJ2-1; v_call: TRBV7-2; cdr3_aa: CASSEGGASYNEQFF
d_call: NA; j_call: TRBJ1-4; v_call: TRBV7-2; cdr3_aa: CASSLDGGNEKLFF
d_call: NA; j_call: TRBJ2-7; v_call: TRBV19; cdr3_aa: CASSFSVLNEQYF
d_call: NA; j_call: TRBJ2-1; v_call: TRBV24-1; cdr3_aa: CATSDHSDGEVYNEQFF
d_call: TRBD1; j_call: TRBJ2-3; v_call: TRBV19; cdr3_aa: CASSIRQGTGDTQYF
d_call: NA; j_call: TRBJ2-1; v_call: TRBV6-2/TRBV6-3; cdr3_aa: CASSSRLYNEQFF
d_call: NA; j_call: TRBJ1-3; v_call: TRBV7-9; cdr3_aa: CASSSPSGSGNTIYF
d_call: NA; j_call: TRBJ1-1; v_call: TRBV4-2; cdr3_aa: CASSGRAMNTEAFF
d_call: NA; j_call: TRBJ1-1; v_call: TRBV4-1; cdr3_aa: CASSQRHPGVNSGTEAFF
d_call: NA; j_call: TRBJ2-1; v_call: TRBV7-9; cdr3_aa: CASSLASGAVNEQFF
d_call: NA; j_call: TRBJ2-7; v_call: TRBV12-3/TRBV12-4; cdr3_aa: CASSFPGLPEQYF
d_call: NA; j_call: TRBJ1-5; v_call: TRBV12-3/TRBV12-4; cdr3_aa: CASSLVQASGGQPQHF
d_call: NA; j_call: TRBJ2-3; v_call: TRBV12-3/TRBV12-4; cdr3_aa: CASSRSSPRADTQYF
d_call: NA; j_call: TRBJ2-7; v_call: TRBV7-9; cdr3_aa: CASSQGPLEQYF
d_call: TRBD2; j_call: TRBJ2-3; v_call: TRBV5-1; cdr3_aa: CASSFKLADSTDTQYF
d_call: NA; j_call: TRBJ2-5; v_call: TRBV7-2; cdr3_aa: CASSPPDPAETQYF
d_call: NA; j_call: TRBJ2-7; v_call: TRBV15; cdr3_aa: CATSSGRWYEQYF
d_call: NA; j_call: TRBJ1-5; v_call: TRBV5-1; cdr3_aa: CASSLDPSLSNQPQHF
d_call: NA; j_call: TRBJ1-5; v_call: TRBV28; cdr3_aa: CASSFVRILFNQPQHF
d_call: NA; j_call: TRBJ2-7; v_call: TRBV12-3/TRBV12-4; cdr3_aa: CASSYGGHYEQYF
d_call: TRBD1; j_call: TRBJ2-7; v_call: TRBV25-1; cdr3_aa: CASSELSGGRQYF
d_call: NA; j_call: TRBJ1-1; v_call: TRBV3-1; cdr3_aa: CASSRDHEAFF
d_call: NA; j_call: TRBJ1-1; v_call: TRBV5-1; cdr3_aa: CASSLKVGNTEAFF
d_call: NA; j_call: TRBJ1-2; v_call: TRBV4-3; cdr3_aa: CASSQVPLEGDYTF
d_call: NA; j_call: TRBJ2-5; v_call: TRBV29-1; cdr3_aa: CSVEELVGWMETQYF
d_call: NA; j_call: TRBJ2-5; v_call: TRBV24-1; cdr3_aa: CATSDFARREETQYF
d_call: NA; j_call: TRBJ1-2; v_call: TRBV20-1; cdr3_aa: CSANLQGSGGYTF
d_call: NA; j_call: TRBJ1-5; v_call: TRBV24-1; cdr3_aa: CATSNNRYSNQPQHF
d_call: TRBD2; j_call: TRBJ2-1; v_call: TRBV19; cdr3_aa: CASSMGKREVAFF
d_call: TRBD2; j_call: TRBJ2-1; v_call: TRBV29-1; cdr3_aa: CSVVRLAGGSEQFF
d_call: TRBD1; j_call: TRBJ1-6; v_call: TRBV7-6; cdr3_aa: CASSLRTGEGSPLHF
d_call: TRBD1; j_call: TRBJ2-1; v_call: TRBV7-9; cdr3_aa: CATGDSSAYNEQFF
d_call: TRBD1; j_call: TRBJ2-5; v_call: TRBV20-1; cdr3_aa: CSAGGQGRETQYF
d_call: NA; j_call: TRBJ1-1; v_call: TRBV2; cdr3_aa: CASSEGFTAFF
d_call: NA; j_call: TRBJ2-1; v_call: TRBV25-1; cdr3_aa: CASSERAGAYNEQFF
d_call: NA; j_call: TRBJ1-5; v_call: TRBV29-1; cdr3_aa: CSVGSADQPQHF
d_call: NA; j_call: TRBJ2-7; v_call: TRBV27; cdr3_aa: CASSLGYGASYEQYF
d_call: TRBD2; j_call: TRBJ2-1; v_call: TRBV5-1; cdr3_aa: CASSPILAGGPGEQFF
d_call: TRBD1; j_call: TRBJ2-7; v_call: TRBV20-1; cdr3_aa: CSAPDRSSYEQYF
d_call: NA; j_call: TRBJ2-3; v_call: TRBV5-1; cdr3_aa: CASGGQGSTDTQYF
d_call: TRBD2; j_call: TRBJ2-5; v_call: TRBV29-1; cdr3_aa: CSVLGTSGRFPETQYF
d_call: NA; j_call: TRBJ1-2; v_call: TRBV6-5; cdr3_aa: CASRMTALYGYTF
d_call: TRBD1; j_call: TRBJ2-7; v_call: TRBV5-1; cdr3_aa: CASSLKTGQGINYEQYF
d_call: TRBD2; j_call: TRBJ2-3; v_call: TRBV6-5; cdr3_aa: CASSLAGTSTDTQYF
d_call: NA; j_call: TRBJ1-2; v_call: TRBV7-9; cdr3_aa: CAIQTGPGYGYTF
d_call: NA; j_call: TRBJ2-1; v_call: TRBV14; cdr3_aa: CASSQVKGSGYNEQFF
d_call: TRBD1; j_call: TRBJ2-1; v_call: TRBV5-1; cdr3_aa: CASSLAPGQGFGEQFF
d_call: NA; j_call: TRBJ1-2; v_call: TRBV20-1; cdr3_aa: CSARNLRDVYGYTF
d_call: NA; j_call: TRBJ2-6; v_call: TRBV12-3/TRBV12-4; cdr3_aa: CASSLNKGDEANVLTF
d_call: NA; j_call: TRBJ1-1; v_call: TRBV12-3/TRBV12-4; cdr3_aa: CASRGVGTEAFF
d_call: TRBD1; j_call: TRBJ1-1; v_call: TRBV15; cdr3_aa: CATSRFNQGVDTEAFF
d_call: NA; j_call: TRBJ2-2; v_call: TRBV3-1; cdr3_aa: CASSRSGWTGELFF
d_call: NA; j_call: TRBJ1-1; v_call: TRBV4-3; cdr3_aa: CASSQPGPWGDTEAFF
d_call: NA; j_call: TRBJ2-2; v_call: TRBV12-3/TRBV12-4; cdr3_aa: CASSPAGSRTGELFF
d_call: NA; j_call: TRBJ2-7; v_call: TRBV7-2; cdr3_aa: CASSTLRGGKSEQYF
d_call: NA; j_call: TRBJ2-7; v_call: TRBV20-1; cdr3_aa: CSATSVEQYF